Presented here are 29 T cell receptor beta chains from one specimen sequenced in a study of CD8 T cells in ankylosing spondylitis. TCRdb called the 5' RACE reads again in MiXCR, with one record for every CDR3 protein. The top ten clones hold less than 7% of a sample with a few hundred thousand distinct CDR3 sequences, roughly 10% of them seen once. The sample taken for sequencing was blood, either unsorted or a sorted T cell fraction (not recorded which). The origin of the receptors is a male donor with ankylosing spondylitis or in good health (not recorded which).

A word on this clonotype: A read error may account for a junction end that differs from germline. This chain links TRBV11-1 with TRBJ2-7; tentative D call: TRBD2 (6 bases). CDR1 SGHAT and CDR2 FQDESV come from the germline V gene (reference sequence). The CDR3 spans 14 residues. The CDR3 region has the DNA TGTGCCGGCAGCTTAGGAGGGAGCGGCTACGAGCAGTACTTC. It codes for CAGSLGGSGYEQYF.

This clonotype has at least ten counts. The chain is built from TRBV20-1 and TRBJ1-5; D call uncertain. The CDR3 extends over 12 amino acids. Trimming cost V 3 bases and J 5 bases, with 8 bases left between them. Germline lookup yields CDR1 DFQATT and CDR2 SNEGSKA (reference sequence). In DNA, the CDR3 is TGCAGTGCTAGCGTGGGAGATCAGCCCCAGCATTTT. It encodes CSASVGDQPQHF.

The sample holds a few counts of this clonotype. The chain joins TRBV7-2 to TRBJ1-5; no firm D call. V was cut by 5 bases and J by 4 bases, with 15 bases left in between. Germline V gives CDR1 SGHTA, CDR2 FQGNSA. The CDR3 length is 15 residues. CDR3 protein: CASSPRQDQNQPQHF. CDR3 in DNA: TGTGCCAGCAGCCCTAGACAAGACCAGAATCAGCCCCAGCATTTT.

This clonotype has at least ten counts. The chain combines TRBV4-1 with TRBJ1-2; 8 nucleotides agree with TRBD1. The CDR3 extends over 15 amino acids. Germline CDR1 reads MGHRA; CDR2 reads YSYEKL. With V trimmed by 2 bases and J by 5 bases, 7 bases remained unmatched. The CDR3 bases are TGCGCCAGCAGCCAACCGACAGGGGATCGGTATGGCTACACCTTC. Residues: CASSQPTGDRYGYTF.

The chain is built from TRBV5-4 and TRBJ2-5; 7 bases line up with TRBD1. V dropped 6 bases and J dropped 2; count of bases not matched to a gene: 10. Germline-derived CDR1 and CDR2 are SGHNT and YYREEE (reference sequence). The CDR3 is 15 amino acids. The CDR3 nucleotides are TGTGCCAGCAAGAAACCGGGACAGCCTCAAGAGACCCAGTACTTC. Translated: CASKKPGQPQETQYF.

This clonotype was counted at least ten times. V is TRBV20-1 and J is TRBJ1-3; D not resolved. Trimming removed 7 bases from V and 4 bases from J, with 14 bases in between. The germline V gene has CDR1 DFQATT and CDR2 SNEGSKA (reference sequence). This CDR3 contains 13 residues. This CDR3 is CSESLKRGNTIYF. The CDR3 nucleotides read TGCAGTGAGAGCTTAAAACGGGGAAACACCATATATTTT.

This clonotype was found a few times. V is TRBV7-9 and J is TRBJ1-5; D is perhaps TRBD1 (5 bases). Germline V gives CDR1 SEHNR, CDR2 FQNEAQ (reference sequence). V lost 3 bases, J lost 6 bases, and 12 bases lay in between. CDR3 length equals 14 residues. In DNA, the CDR3 is TGTGCCAGCAGCTTCGGGGGGACTGGTCAGCCCCAGCATTTT. Protein sequence: CASSFGGTGQPQHF.

In its sample, this clonotype was seen many times. V usage is TRBV12-3 or TRBV12-4 and J usage is TRBJ1-4; D not certain. Trimming took off 5 bases at V and 2 bases at J, with 15 bases between the two ends. The CDR3 loop spans 16 amino acids. CDR3 coding DNA: TGTGCCAGCAGTCCCTTTGGGTACGGGACTAATGAAAAACTGTTTTTT. It encodes CASSPFGYGTNEKLFF.

This clonotype was found a few times. The CDR3 bases are TGCAGTGCTCACCGGACTAGCGGGAGGGCCTATTACAATGAGCAGTTCTTC. Its protein is CSAHRTSGRAYYNEQFF. The chain links TRBV20-1 to TRBJ2-1; 15 bases are shared with TRBD2. Germline V gene sequence: CDR1 DFQATT, CDR2 SNEGSKA (reference sequence). V was pared by 5 bases and J by 4 bases, with 9 bases of the junction left unmatched. This CDR3 contains 17 residues.

This chain links TRBV20-1 with TRBJ2-4; 8 positions match TRBD1. Germline-derived CDR1 and CDR2 are DFQATT and SNEGSKA (reference sequence). The CDR3 consists of 15 residues. J gave up 8 bases and V 3 bases, and 12 bases lay outside the gene matches. The CDR3 region has the DNA TGCAGTGCTAGTTCTCCCTTGACAGGGGCGGACATTCAGTACTTC. Residues: CSASSPLTGADIQYF.

This clonotype was seen at least ten times. This rearrangement joins TRBV20-1 to TRBJ1-5, with a weak D call TRBD1 (5 bases). Between the trimmed V and J ends, which lost 3 bases and 2 bases, there was a span of 14 bases. CDR3 length equals 15 residues. Germline lookup yields CDR1 DFQATT and CDR2 SNEGSKA (reference sequence). The CDR3 DNA follows: TGCAGTGCTAGTGAGTCTGGGGGGGGCAATCAGCCCCAGCATTTT. It specifies CSASESGGGNQPQHF.

In its sample, this clonotype was seen many times. The chain employs TRBV5-1 and TRBJ2-2, with a tentative D call TRBD1 (5 bases). The V gene's germline CDR1 is SGHRS and CDR2 YFSETQ. The V end lost 4 bases, the J end lost 0 bases, and 7 bases lay between the germline ends. CDR3 size: 14 residues. The CDR3 spells CASSRGPNTGELFF. CDR3 nucleotide sequence: TGCGCCAGCAGCAGGGGCCCGAACACCGGGGAGCTGTTTTTT. The variable domain in full, completed from reference TRBV5-1 and TRBJ2-2, reads KAGVTQTPRYLIKTRGQQVTLSCSPISGHRSVSWYQQTPGQGLQFLFEYFSETQRNKGNFPGRFSGRQFSNSRSEMNVSTLELGDSALYLCASSRGPNTGELFFGEGSRLTVL.

This rearrangement joins TRBV12-3 or TRBV12-4 to TRBJ2-1; TRBD1 might be the D (5 bases). V lost 4 bases and J lost 8, with 12 bases in between. The CDR3 is 13 amino acids. CDR3 residues: CASSWYRSHEQFF. The DNA for the CDR3 is TGTGCCAGCAGTTGGTACAGGTCCCATGAGCAGTTCTTC.

This clonotype has a handful of counts. The chain joins TRBV7-9 to TRBJ1-5; a possible D gene is TRBD1 (6 bases). Germline lookup yields CDR1 SEHNR and CDR2 FQNEAQ (reference sequence). This CDR3 spans 13 amino acids. Between the trimmed V and J ends, which lost 3 bases and 7 bases, there was a span of 10 bases. The CDR3 loop reads CASSFGGHQPQHF. In nucleotides, the CDR3 is TGTGCCAGCAGCTTTGGGGGGCACCAGCCCCAGCATTTT. Full variable domain (remainder filled in from reference TRBV7-9 and TRBJ1-5): DTGVSQNPRHKITKRGQNVTFRCDPISEHNRLYWYRQTLGQGPEFLTYFQNEAQLEKSRLLSDRFSAERPKGSFSTLEIQRTEQGDSAMYLCASSFGGHQPQHFGDGTRLSIL.

This clonotype showed up just a few times. This chain connects TRBV15 to TRBJ2-1, with D unresolved. V lost 1 base and J lost 9, with 13 bases in between. CDR1 and CDR2 (germline): LNHNV, YYDKDF (reference sequence). CDR3 size: 14 residues. The CDR3 sequence: CATSRALLSIEQFF. In nucleotides, the CDR3 is TGTGCCACCAGCAGAGCTCTATTAAGCATTGAGCAGTTCTTC.

This clonotype was seen many times. The V and J genes are TRBV5-1 and TRBJ2-1, with D possibly being TRBD1 (5 bases). With 0 bases removed from V and 4 bases from J, the gap between germline ends came to 11 bases. Germline V gene sequence: CDR1 SGHRS, CDR2 YFSETQ. The CDR3 length is 15 residues. CDR3 residues: CASSLEVRQYNEQFF. The DNA of the CDR3 is TGCGCCAGCAGCTTGGAAGTAAGACAGTACAATGAGCAGTTCTTC.

Concerning this clonotype: The junction shows a germline mismatch at one end, possibly a read error. J is TRBJ1-5 and V is TRBV3-1, with D hard to call. This CDR3 has 16 amino acids. CDR1 and CDR2 (germline): LGHDT, YNNKEL (reference sequence). CDR3 coding DNA: TGTGCCAGCAACCAAGCGGGGTTCGGGAGCAATCAGCCCCAGCATTTT. Translation gives CASNQAGFGSNQPQHF.

This clonotype was counted at least ten times. CDR3 in DNA: TGCGCCAGCAGCTTGGGAGGGGGGCGAGGAGCTTTCTTT. It specifies CASSLGGGRGAFF. This rearrangement joins TRBV5-1 to TRBJ1-1, with a weak D call TRBD1 (6 bases). Germline V CDR1 and CDR2: SGHRS, YFSETQ. The CDR3 runs to 13 residues. Deletions cut 0 bases from V and 10 bases from J, with 13 bases between.

This chain connects TRBV11-2 to TRBJ2-1, with D possibly TRBD2 on 5 matching bases. Germline CDR1 reads SGHAT; CDR2 reads FQNNGV. The length of the CDR3 is 16 residues. Trimming left V 2 bases short and J 7 bases short, with 18 bases between. The CDR3 DNA is TGTGCCAGCAGCTTACGGGGAGCGGAACCTGAGAATGAGCAGTTCTTC. Protein sequence: CASSLRGAEPENEQFF.

The genes are TRBV7-3 and TRBJ2-5; possibly TRBD2 for D (5 bases). The CDR3 covers 15 residues. Germline V gives CDR1 SGHTA, CDR2 FQGTGA. V was cut by 5 bases and J by 0 bases, with 13 bases left in between. CDR3 DNA sequence: TGTGCCAGCAGCATTCAACCGGGGAACCAAGAGACCCAGTACTTC. As protein: CASSIQPGNQETQYF.

This clonotype turned up a few times. The chain combines TRBV12-3 or TRBV12-4 with TRBJ2-5; D perhaps matches TRBD2 (5 bases). The CDR3 runs 13 residues. V shed 0 bases and J shed 3 bases, with 5 bases lying between them. CDR3 sequence: CASSLAREETQYF. CDR3 bases: TGTGCCAGCAGTTTAGCGCGGGAAGAGACCCAGTACTTC.

This clonotype occurred a few times. The chain recombines TRBV7-9 with TRBJ2-5; 7 nucleotides align to TRBD1. The V segment lost 5 bases and the J segment 2 bases; nucleotides outside the gene matches: 5. Germline CDR1 is SEHNR and CDR2 is FQNEAQ (reference sequence). This CDR3 comprises 14 residues. The DNA of the CDR3 is TGTGCCAGCAGCCCCGACAGGGAACAAGAGACCCAGTACTTC. It translates to CASSPDREQETQYF.

This clonotype has ten or more counts. The genes are TRBV9 and TRBJ1-5; D is undetermined. Germline V CDR1 and CDR2: SGDLS, YYNGEE. The germline V and J ends were trimmed by 3 bases and 9 bases, with 13 bases remaining between them. The CDR3 runs 13 residues. The CDR3 region is CASSALSGGPQHF. CDR3 nucleotide sequence: TGTGCCAGCAGCGCTCTTTCAGGAGGGCCCCAGCATTTT. Full variable domain (outside the CDR3, taken from reference TRBV9 and TRBJ1-5): DSGVTQTPKHLITATGQRVTLRCSPRSGDLSVYWYQQSLDQGLQFLIQYYNGEERAKGNILERFSAQQFPDLHSELNLSSLELGDSALYFCASSALSGGPQHFGDGTRLSIL.

This clonotype appeared a few times. This chain uses TRBV20-1 with TRBJ2-3; 8 positions agree with TRBD2. J was trimmed by 2 bases and V by 1 base; bases with no gene match: 5. CDR1 is DFQATT, CDR2 SNEGSKA, per germline (reference sequence). The CDR3 runs 15 residues. Written as DNA, the CDR3 is TGCAGTGCTAGAGTCCCGGGGGGGGCCACAGATACGCAGTATTTT. Protein sequence: CSARVPGGATDTQYF.

This clonotype occurred many times. The chain recombines TRBV5-1 with TRBJ2-4, with D unresolved. This CDR3 has 14 residues. The V end lost 4 bases, the J end lost 3 bases, and 11 bases lay between the germline ends. Germline V gives CDR1 SGHRS, CDR2 YFSETQ. The CDR3 loop is CASSVGDGKNIQYF. The CDR3 DNA follows: TGCGCCAGCAGCGTTGGAGATGGCAAAAACATTCAGTACTTC.

V usage is TRBV20-1 and J usage is TRBJ1-5; no firm D call. V lost 1 base, J lost 11 bases, and 18 bases lay in between. This CDR3 contains 14 residues. Germline CDR1 and CDR2: DFQATT and SNEGSKA (reference sequence). Here the CDR3 DNA reads TGCAGTGCTAGAGTGGGCGGATCCTATACAGCCCAGCATTTT. Its translation: CSARVGGSYTAQHF.

This clonotype has a count of ten or more. This chain joins TRBV11-2 and TRBJ2-5, with TRBD2 identical over 10 bases. Germline lookup yields CDR1 SGHAT and CDR2 FQNNGV. The CDR3 loop spans 18 amino acids. V shed 5 bases, J shed 5 bases, and the junction held 17 bases outside the gene matches. The CDR3 reads CASSRLGGLAGARETQYF. CDR3 nucleotides: TGTGCCAGCAGCAGACTGGGGGGGCTAGCGGGAGCGCGGGAGACCCAGTACTTC.

This clonotype was counted many times. This chain joins TRBV5-1 and TRBJ2-1, with TRBD2 identical over 9 bases. Germline V gene data show CDR1 as SGHRS and CDR2 as YFSETQ. The CDR3 runs to 15 residues. V trimming: 0 bases; J trimming: 7 bases; junction bases outside the gene matches: 5. CDR3 in amino acids: CASSLALAGVNEQFF. CDR3 bases: TGCGCCAGCAGCTTGGCCTTAGCGGGGGTGAATGAGCAGTTCTTC.

This clonotype was seen at least ten times. The genes are TRBV5-1 and TRBJ2-2; D call uncertain. Deletions cut 2 bases from V and 3 bases from J, with 8 bases between. CDR1 and CDR2 from the germline V gene are SGHRS and YFSETQ. The CDR3 is made up of 14 amino acids. CDR3 sequence reads: CASSFSDYTGELFF. For the CDR3, the DNA is TGCGCCAGCAGCTTCTCAGATTACACCGGGGAGCTGTTTTTT.